This T cell receptor (beta chain) was sequenced during a study of OX40 agonist ivuxolimab in advanced cancers. Germline values: CDR1 SGDLS, CDR2 YYNGEE. V dropped 0 bases and J dropped 2; count of bases not matched to a gene: 4. The CDR3 runs to 15 residues. The table came from immunoSEQ multiplex PCR; TCRdb's copy has only in-frame clones and leaves some out. The profile covers tens of thousands of clones, with 65% to 90% appearing a single time and 1.5% to 2.5% taken by the ten largest. The input for sequencing was CD4+ or CD8+ T cells sorted from blood, taken in a trial of the OX40 agonist ivuxolimab. The chain combines TRBV9 with TRBJ2-7; TRBD1 aligns across 8 bases. The source of this sequence is an adult with an advanced solid tumor such as melanoma, head and neck, liver or kidney cancer. DNA of the CDR3: TGTGCCAGCAGCGTAGATGAGGGACAGGCCTACGAGCAGTACTTC. Translated: CASSVDEGQAYEQYF.